The next 29 T cell receptor beta chains were all read from a single sample in a study of cytomegalovirus exposure and HLA in healthy donors. This PCR relied on a set of 60 Vbeta primers and 13 Jbeta primers. Libraries were prepared by immunoSEQ multiplex PCR; TCRdb keeps only in-frame clonotypes and omits some of them. The data show about 31,000 clones, 35% to 55% seen once. Sequencing was carried out using PBMCs. These receptors originate from a woman aged 45-65 years in good health and CMV-seronegative.

This clone was observed a few times. This chain connects TRBV4-1 to TRBJ2-7; tentatively, D is TRBD1 (6 bases). Trimming took off 3 bases at V and 2 bases at J, with 14 bases between the two ends. CDR3 length equals 15 residues. Looked up from germline, CDR1 is MGHRA and CDR2 is YSYEKL. The CDR3 bases are TGCGCCAGCAGCCATGTCGACAGGAGGACCTACGAGCAGTACTTC. Its protein product is CASSHVDRRTYEQYF.

V is TRBV7-5 and J is TRBJ2-1; no check of the table's D call, TRBD2, against the DNA was made. TRBV7-5 is classified as a pseudogene. This CDR3 has 18 amino acids. In DNA form, the CDR3 reads TGTGTCAGAAGCGAGGGACTAGCGGGAGAGGGGGGGGTGTATGAGCAGTTCTTC. Amino acids: CVRSEGLAGEGGVYEQFF.

The V and J genes are TRBV5-6 and TRBJ1-2; TRBD1 matches at 10 bases. Germline V lookup: CDR1 SGHDT, CDR2 YYEEEE. V lost 2 bases and J lost 7; bases outside the gene matches: 8. The CDR3 runs 15 residues. CDR3 protein: CASSFIPGQGIGYTF. CDR3 bases: TGTGCCAGCAGCTTTATCCCGGGACAGGGGATTGGCTACACCTTC. Full variable domain (remainder filled in from reference TRBV5-6 and TRBJ1-2): DAGVTQSPTHLIKTRGQQVTLRCSPKSGHDTVSWYQQALGQGPQFIFQYYEEEERQRGNFPDRFSGHQFPNYSSELNVNALLLGDSALYLCASSFIPGQGIGYTFGSGTRLTVV.

V is TRBV28 and J is TRBJ1-4; D unclear. Germline V gene lookup returns CDR1 MDHEN and CDR2 SYDVKM. The CDR3 contains 13 residues. The ends were cut back, 2 bases at V and 3 bases at J, with 4 bases in the middle. CDR3 sequence (DNA): TGTGCCAGCAGTTTAGAGTCTAATGAAAAACTGTTTTTT. Its translation: CASSLESNEKLFF. The entire variable domain, with the rest obtained from reference TRBV28 and TRBJ1-4, is as follows: DVKVTQSSRYLVKRTGEKVFLECVQDMDHENMFWYRQDPGLGLRLIYFSYDVKMKEKGDIPEGYSVSREKKERFSLILESASTNQTSMYLCASSLESNEKLFFGSGTQLSVL.

There are a few counts of this clone. The sample has other DNA sequences that encode this CDR3 too. The J gene is TRBJ2-1, the V gene TRBV6-4; 11 bases are a match to TRBD2. This CDR3 is 15 amino acids long. Germline-derived CDR1 and CDR2 are MRHNA and SNTAGT. Trimming at V came to 4 bases and at J to 8 bases, leaving 7 bases not matched to a gene. DNA for the CDR3: TGTGCCAGCAGTGTTATAGCGGGGGGGCCGGATGAGCAGTTCTTC. It yields the protein CASSVIAGGPDEQFF.

The chain is built from TRBV10-3 and TRBJ2-3; TRBD2 matches 15 bases. Germline trimming cut 2 bases from V and 2 bases from J; bases unmatched to any gene: 5. CDR1 and CDR2 from the germline V gene are ENHRY and SYGVKD. This CDR3 is built from 18 residues. The CDR3 spells CAISEGLAGGTVTDTQYF. For the CDR3, the DNA is TGTGCCATCAGTGAGGGACTAGCGGGGGGGACGGTCACAGATACGCAGTATTTT.

In its sample, this clone was seen a few times. The chain joins TRBV5-1 to TRBJ1-2, with D possibly TRBD1 on 5 matching bases. Germline-derived CDR1 and CDR2 are SGHRS and YFSETQ. The CDR3 is made up of 15 amino acids. The V end was cut by 1 base, the J end by 6 bases, with 16 bases between. The CDR3, as DNA: TGCGCCAGCAGCTTGTCCGGTGGGGGGGAGGATGGCTACACCTTC. It translates to CASSLSGGGEDGYTF.

This clone was counted a few times. V gene TRBV7-8 combines with J gene TRBJ1-1, with D hard to call. The CDR3 totals 13 residues. Trimming took off 1 base at V and 2 bases at J, with 5 bases between the two ends. The germline CDR1 and CDR2 sequences are SGHVS and FQNEAQ. The CDR3 protein is CASSLVANTEAFF. CDR3 nucleotide sequence: TGTGCCAGCAGCTTAGTGGCCAACACTGAAGCTTTCTTT.

V is TRBV18 and J is TRBJ2-2; 7 nucleotides agree with TRBD2. This CDR3 region has 16 residues. Germline V gives CDR1 KGHSH, CDR2 LQKENI. Germline trimming cut 0 bases from V and 0 bases from J; bases unmatched to any gene: 1. CDR3 in DNA: TGTGCCAGCTCACCACCCGGACTAGCGAACACCGGGGAGCTGTTTTTT. Translation: CASSPPGLANTGELFF.

V is TRBV18 and J is TRBJ2-7; 7 bases are shared with TRBD1. CDR3 length: 13 amino acids. The V gene end was trimmed by 6 bases and the J gene end by 3 bases; junction bases not matched to a gene: 5. CDR1 and CDR2 (germline): KGHSH, LQKENI. In DNA, the CDR3 is TGTGCCAGCTCTCCAGGACAGGTCTACGAGCAGTACTTC. Protein: CASSPGQVYEQYF.

A few counts support this clone. The chain joins TRBV13 to TRBJ2-5; D is perhaps TRBD2 (7 bases). CDR1 PRHDT and CDR2 FYEKMQ come from the germline V gene (reference sequence). The CDR3 runs 15 residues. V lost 4 bases and J 1 base, leaving 13 bases between the germline ends. CDR3 sequence reads: CASSYIGGPQETQYF. The CDR3 DNA reads TGTGCCAGCAGCTACATCGGGGGGCCCCAAGAGACCCAGTACTTC. The full variable domain, its missing parts supplied by reference TRBV13 and TRBJ2-5, is AAGVIQSPRHLIKEKRETATLKCYPIPRHDTVYWYQQGPGQDPQFLISFYEKMQSDKGSIPDRFSAQQFSDYHSELNMSSLELGDSALYFCASSYIGGPQETQYFGPGTRLLVL.

This chain connects TRBV5-4 to TRBJ2-7; D gene unclear. CDR1 and CDR2 from the germline V gene are SGHNT and YYREEE (reference sequence). CDR3 length equals 11 residues. V shed 0 bases and J shed 5 bases, with 3 bases lying between them. The DNA for the CDR3 is TGTGCCAGCAGCTTGGTTAACGAGCAGTACTTC. Its protein is CASSLVNEQYF.

The rearrangement joins TRBV6-1 to TRBJ1-1, with 12 bases matching TRBD1. V trimming: 4 bases; J trimming: 4 bases; junction bases outside the gene matches: 7. The germline V gene encodes CDR1 MNHNS and CDR2 SASEGT. The CDR3 sequence is 16 residues long. The CDR3 loop is CASSGGTGGWGTEAFF. DNA for the CDR3: TGTGCCAGCAGTGGGGGGACAGGGGGCTGGGGCACTGAAGCTTTCTTT.

The chain links TRBV21-1 to TRBJ1-5; TRBD1 is the table's D call and was not checked against the DNA. TRBV21-1 is given as a pseudogene. This CDR3 has 16 amino acids. The CDR3 protein is CASSKAGRYSNQPQHF. Here the CDR3 DNA reads TGTGCCAGCAGCAAAGCGGGCCGGTATAGCAATCAGCCCCAGCATTTT.

The rearrangement links TRBV11-2 to TRBJ1-4, with unresolved D. This CDR3 has 14 amino acids. The ends were cut back, 0 bases at V and 8 bases at J, with 10 bases in the middle. Germline V gene data show CDR1 as SGHAT and CDR2 as FQNNGV. The CDR3 DNA is TGTGCCAGCAGCTTAGACGGCTACTACGAAAAACTGTTTTTT. It yields the protein CASSLDGYYEKLFF.

The V gene is TRBV19, the J gene TRBJ1-1; no reliable D call. Trimming left V 4 bases short and J 10 bases short, with 10 bases between. CDR1 is LNHDA and CDR2 is SQIVND in the germline V gene (reference sequence). The CDR3 totals 11 residues. In DNA form, the CDR3 reads TGTGCCAGTAGTAGATTGGGCCTAGCTTTCTTT. Amino acids: CASSRLGLAFF.

The genes are TRBV30 and TRBJ1-2, with D perhaps TRBD1 (5 bases). Germline loops: CDR1 GTSNPN, CDR2 SVGIG (reference sequence). Trimming pared 2 bases from V and 0 bases from J, leaving 7 bases between. The CDR3 has 13 residues. CDR3 protein: CAWSTGPNYGYTF. In nucleotides, the CDR3 is TGTGCCTGGAGTACAGGACCTAACTATGGCTACACCTTC.

This clone was seen a few times. The rearrangement uses TRBV30 and TRBJ2-2, with 12 positions matching TRBD2. The CDR3 has 14 residues. The junction had 0 bases not matched to a gene; V was cut back by 4 bases and J by 3 bases. Germline V CDR1 and CDR2: GTSNPN, SVGIG (reference sequence). The CDR3 DNA is TGTGCCTGGACTAGCGGGAGGGACACCGGGGAGCTGTTTTTT. Protein product: CAWTSGRDTGELFF.

The chain carries TRBV4-2 and TRBJ2-3, with D uncertain. The CDR3 consists of 14 residues. Germline V gene data show CDR1 as LGHNA and CDR2 as YNFKEQ. V was shortened by 5 bases and J by 2 bases, with 11 bases between the two germline ends. Here the CDR3 DNA reads TGTGCCAGCAGCGTCAGGTCGGACACAGATACGCAGTATTTT. As protein: CASSVRSDTDTQYF.

The rearrangement uses TRBV12-5 and TRBJ1-5; no clear D. The CDR3 has 14 residues. Between the trimmed V and J ends, which lost 1 base and 4 bases, there was a span of 8 bases. From germline, CDR1 is LGHNT and CDR2 FRNRAP. Written as DNA, the CDR3 is TGTGCTAGTGGTTTGGATCCGGTAAATCAGCCCCAGCATTTT. Protein product: CASGLDPVNQPQHF.

The rearrangement joins TRBV9 to TRBJ2-7; D unclear. Trimming cost V 4 bases and J 5 bases, with 10 bases left between them. Germline V gene data show CDR1 as SGDLS and CDR2 as YYNGEE. The CDR3 extends over 12 amino acids. CDR3 residues: CASSPVSDEQYF. The CDR3 DNA follows: TGTGCCAGCAGCCCAGTGAGCGACGAGCAGTACTTC.

The genes are TRBV5-6 and TRBJ2-7; 11 nucleotides align to TRBD1. Germline CDR1 is SGHDT and CDR2 is YYEEEE. The V segment lost 3 bases and the J segment 4 bases; nucleotides outside the gene matches: 6. This CDR3 is built from 15 residues. The CDR3 nucleotides are TGTGCCAGCAGCTGGGGGACAGGGGGTTTGTACGAGCAGTACTTC. Translated: CASSWGTGGLYEQYF.

This clone has only one observation. The chain joins TRBV6-6 to TRBJ2-3; the D gene is possibly TRBD2 (6 bases). The CDR3 length is 15 residues. V was shortened by 5 bases and J by 1 base, with 13 bases between the two germline ends. Germline values: CDR1 MNHNY, CDR2 SVGAGI (reference sequence). CDR3 sequence (DNA): TGTGCCAGCAGTCTCCGCGGGACTCGCACAGATACGCAGTATTTT. Protein product: CASSLRGTRTDTQYF.

The J gene is TRBJ1-1, the V gene TRBV7-9, with D tentatively TRBD1 (6 bases). CDR1 is SEHNR and CDR2 is FQNEAQ in the germline V gene (reference sequence). V gave up 5 bases and J gave up 6 bases, with 16 bases separating them. The CDR3 covers 14 residues. For the CDR3, the DNA is TGTGCCAGCAGCCAAAAGGGGGGGATTGCTGAAGCTTTCTTT. Protein sequence: CASSQKGGIAEAFF.

This clone was seen only a few times. This chain links TRBV9 with TRBJ2-1; 8 positions match TRBD2. The CDR3 covers 15 residues. V gave up 5 bases and J gave up 0 bases; unmatched junction bases: 4. Per germline, CDR1 SGDLS and CDR2 YYNGEE. The CDR3 nucleotides are TGTGCCAGCAGTGCCCTAGCGGGCTCCTACAATGAGCAGTTCTTC. Its protein is CASSALAGSYNEQFF.

Points on this clone: The same CDR3 is also encoded by other DNA sequences in this sample. The genes are TRBV5-1 and TRBJ1-1; TRBD1 aligns across 8 bases. The CDR3 consists of 14 residues. The germline V gene has CDR1 SGHRS and CDR2 YFSETQ. J gave up 8 bases and V 3 bases, and 9 bases lay outside the gene matches. DNA of the CDR3: TGCGCCAGCAGCTCTCTGACAGGGGCTAAAGAAGCTTTCTTT. It specifies CASSSLTGAKEAFF.

This clone has more than one count but fewer than ten. The J gene is TRBJ1-5, the V gene TRBV6-1; 8 bases match TRBD1. The junction had 13 bases not matched to a gene; V was cut back by 8 bases and J by 7 bases. Per germline, CDR1 MNHNS and CDR2 SASEGT. This CDR3 is built from 15 residues. The CDR3 here is CASRRTGSFKQPQHF. The CDR3 nucleotides are TGTGCCAGCCGTCGGACAGGGAGTTTTAAACAGCCCCAGCATTTT.

This clone was seen a few times. The rearrangement joins TRBV2 to TRBJ2-5; possibly TRBD2 for D (7 bases). CDR3 size: 13 residues. Trimming left V 3 bases short and J 5 bases short, with 10 bases between. Germline V gene sequence: CDR1 SNHLY, CDR2 FYNNEI. The CDR3 loop reads CASSEGGPETQYF. In DNA, the CDR3 is TGTGCCAGCAGTGAGGGGGGGCCGGAGACCCAGTACTTC.

V and J are TRBV10-3 and TRBJ1-6; 7 bases agree with TRBD1. CDR3 size: 15 residues. Germline values: CDR1 ENHRY, CDR2 SYGVKD. Germline trimming cut 3 bases from V and 4 bases from J; bases unmatched to any gene: 3. CDR3 coding DNA: TGTGCCATCAGTGAACGACAGGGATATAATTCACCCCTCCACTTT. Protein: CAISERQGYNSPLHF.